Listed here are 20 T cell receptor beta chains from one sample, sequenced in a study of T cell changes during pregnancy in multiple sclerosis. Repertoires were generated with immunoSEQ multiplex PCR, while TCRdb's copy carries only in-frame clones and drops some. The data contain roughly 46,000 clones, around four fifths of them singletons. Here the sequenced sample was CD4+ T cells from peripheral blood mononuclear cells, taken before pregnancy. These receptors came from a female donor with multiple sclerosis, enrolled in a pregnancy study.

V usage is TRBV27 and J usage is TRBJ1-4; D is ambiguous. This CDR3 has 13 amino acids. CDR1 MNHEY and CDR2 SMNVEV come from the germline V gene (reference sequence). The V and J ends lost 5 bases and 14 bases respectively, with 18 bases between them. The CDR3 here is CASSPLPSTGLFF. For the CDR3, the DNA is TGTGCCAGCAGTCCATTACCAAGCACGGGGCTGTTTTTT.

V is TRBV9 and J is TRBJ2-1; TRBD2 matches 10 bases. V lost 2 bases and J lost 5; bases outside the gene matches: 10. The CDR3 contains 17 residues. Germline V lookup: CDR1 SGDLS, CDR2 YYNGEE. The CDR3 bases are TGTGCCAGCAGCGTTCAAGCGGGGGGGGGCGGCCACAATGAGCAGTTCTTC. This encodes CASSVQAGGGGHNEQFF.

The chain recombines TRBV7-9 with TRBJ1-3, with a tentative D call TRBD1 (6 bases). The CDR3 has 16 amino acids. V shed 2 bases and J shed 0 bases, with 11 bases lying between them. Germline V gene data show CDR1 as SEHNR and CDR2 as FQNEAQ (reference sequence). The CDR3 sequence: CASSLKQGVSGNTIYF. In DNA form, the CDR3 reads TGTGCCAGCAGCTTAAAACAGGGAGTCTCTGGAAACACCATATATTTT. Supplemented by reference TRBV7-9 and TRBJ1-3, the full variable domain reads DTGVSQNPRHKITKRGQNVTFRCDPISEHNRLYWYRQTLGQGPEFLTYFQNEAQLEKSRLLSDRFSAERPKGSFSTLEIQRTEQGDSAMYLCASSLKQGVSGNTIYFGEGSWLTVV.

The chain carries TRBV7-3 and TRBJ1-4; a possible D gene is TRBD1 (6 bases). CDR1 and CDR2 (germline): SGHTA, FQGTGA. V was cut by 0 bases and J by 8 bases, with 13 bases left in between. This CDR3 is 15 amino acids long. CDR3 sequence: CASSLTGAGSEKLFF. As DNA, the CDR3 is TGTGCCAGCAGCTTAACGGGGGCAGGATCCGAAAAACTGTTTTTT.

J is TRBJ2-2 and V is TRBV7-3; D is unresolved. The CDR3 extends over 16 amino acids. Germline CDR1 SGHTA, CDR2 FQGTGA. V was trimmed by 4 bases and J by 1 base, leaving 13 bases between them. The CDR3 coding sequence is TGTGCCAGCAGCTCAAGAATGCCGGGGAACACCGGGGAGCTGTTTTTT. This sequence encodes CASSSRMPGNTGELFF.

This clone is termed medium-sized. This chain connects TRBV19 to TRBJ1-4; 7 bases match TRBD1. The germline V gene encodes CDR1 LNHDA and CDR2 SQIVND (reference sequence). V was clipped by 0 bases and J by 0 bases; unmatched bases: 10. This CDR3 comprises 19 residues. CDR3: CASSIDAAGGGTTNEKLFF. CDR3 nucleotide sequence: TGTGCCAGTAGTATAGATGCGGCAGGGGGAGGCACAACTAATGAAAAACTGTTTTTT.

V gene TRBV19 combines with J gene TRBJ2-1; 8 positions match TRBD2. Trimming cost V 5 bases and J 3 bases; bases outside gene matches: 6. CDR1 and CDR2 (germline): LNHDA, SQIVND (reference sequence). The CDR3 runs to 15 residues. CDR3 sequence (DNA): TGTGCCAGTAGTCCCCCGGGACTAGGCTACAATGAGCAGTTCTTC. Translation: CASSPPGLGYNEQFF.

V gene TRBV7-2 combines with J gene TRBJ2-7, with 9 bases aligning to TRBD1. The CDR3 has 15 residues. The J segment lost 3 bases and the V segment lost 6 bases, leaving 9 bases of the junction unmatched. Germline V gene data show CDR1 as SGHTA and CDR2 as FQGNSA. In nucleotides, the CDR3 is TGTGCCAGCAGACCGACAGGGGGAAACCACTACGAGCAGTACTTC. Residues: CASRPTGGNHYEQYF. Full variable domain (remainder filled in from reference TRBV7-2 and TRBJ2-7): GAGVSQSPSNKVTEKGKDVELRCDPISGHTALYWYRQSLGQGLEFLIYFQGNSAPDKSGLPSDRFSAERTGGSVSTLTIQRTQQEDSAVYLCASRPTGGNHYEQYFGPGTRLTVT.

The chain is built from TRBV5-1 and TRBJ2-3; 10 nucleotides line up with TRBD1. Trimming took 4 bases from V and 6 from J; bases not matched to a gene: 11. The CDR3 has 16 amino acids. Germline CDR1 is SGHRS and CDR2 is YFSETQ. This CDR3 is CASSPGQGRASDTQYF. The CDR3 DNA follows: TGCGCCAGCAGCCCGGGACAGGGGCGCGCATCGGATACGCAGTATTTT.

V is TRBV6-6 and J is TRBJ2-3; 8 nucleotides align to TRBD1. V trimming: 6 bases; J trimming: 1 base; junction bases outside the gene matches: 6. The CDR3 extends over 15 amino acids. Germline V CDR1 and CDR2: MNHNY, SVGAGI (reference sequence). CDR3 protein: CASRSRGPGTDTQYF. CDR3 in DNA: TGTGCCAGCAGATCCAGGGGGCCTGGCACAGATACGCAGTATTTT.

This clone was recorded once. The chain employs TRBV2 and TRBJ2-7, with 7 bases identical to TRBD1. This CDR3 contains 14 residues. Germline V gene data show CDR1 as SNHLY and CDR2 as FYNNEI. The J segment lost 1 base and the V segment lost 7 bases, leaving 7 bases of the junction unmatched. The CDR3 DNA follows: TGTGCCAGCACAAGACAGGGTACATCCTACGAGCAGTACTTC. Protein: CASTRQGTSYEQYF.

V gene TRBV19 combines with J gene TRBJ1-2; TRBD1 aligns across 8 bases. The V and J ends lost 10 bases and 8 bases, in that order; junction bases with no gene match: 6. From germline, CDR1 is LNHDA and CDR2 SQIVND (reference sequence). CDR3 size: 11 residues. CDR3 loop: CATSGGLGYTF. For the CDR3, the DNA is TGTGCCACCTCAGGGGGCCTCGGCTACACCTTC.

The rearrangement uses TRBV9 and TRBJ1-5; 7 bases agree with TRBD1. Trimming removed 1 base from V and 6 bases from J; junction bases left unmatched: 10. Germline V lookup: CDR1 SGDLS, CDR2 YYNGEE. The CDR3 length is 16 residues. The CDR3 loop reads CASSVSGTADIQPQHF. The CDR3 DNA reads TGTGCCAGCAGCGTATCCGGGACAGCTGATATTCAGCCCCAGCATTTT.

J is TRBJ2-1 and V is TRBV2; 11 nucleotides match TRBD1. J gave up 8 bases and V 7 bases, and 7 bases lay outside the gene matches. The CDR3 length is 14 residues. The germline V gene encodes CDR1 SNHLY and CDR2 FYNNEI. As DNA, the CDR3 is TGTGCCAGCATAGGCAGGACAGGGGGCCATGAGCAGTTCTTC. Amino acids: CASIGRTGGHEQFF.

J is TRBJ1-2 and V is TRBV30, with D unclear. CDR3 length equals 12 residues. Germline values: CDR1 GTSNPN, CDR2 SVGIG (reference sequence). Trimming cost V 4 bases and J 6 bases, with 12 bases left between them. CDR3 in DNA: TGTGCCTGGATTAAAAACAGAGATGGCTACACCTTC. It encodes CAWIKNRDGYTF.

This rearrangement joins TRBV20-1 to TRBJ1-1, with D perhaps TRBD1 (5 bases). Germline-derived CDR1 and CDR2 are DFQATT and SNEGSKA (reference sequence). The CDR3 is 11 residues long. V was pared by 6 bases and J by 7 bases, with 12 bases between. CDR3 sequence reads: CSASRAVEAFF. DNA for the CDR3: TGCAGTGCCAGCAGGGCAGTTGAAGCTTTCTTT.

The chain couples TRBV7-7 to TRBJ2-5; 9 bases are a match to TRBD2. CDR3 length equals 16 residues. The V gene end was trimmed by 1 base and the J gene end by 4 bases; junction bases not matched to a gene: 7. CDR1 and CDR2 (germline): SSHAT, FNYEAQ (reference sequence). This chain's CDR3 is CASSLEGGRVTETQYF. The CDR3 nucleotides are TGTGCCAGCAGCTTAGAAGGCGGGAGGGTTACAGAGACCCAGTACTTC.

The CDR3 protein is CAIRGERNQPQHF. CDR3 DNA sequence: TGTGCCATCAGGGGAGAGCGCAATCAGCCCCAGCATTTT. The J gene is TRBJ1-5, the V gene TRBV10-3, with no clear D. V was cut by 6 bases and J by 2 bases, with 8 bases left in between. This CDR3 contains 13 residues. Germline V CDR1 and CDR2: ENHRY, SYGVKD.

This sequence joins TRBV4-3 and TRBJ2-2, with D tentatively TRBD1 (6 bases). V shed 3 bases and J shed 1 base, with 9 bases lying between them. The germline gives CDR1 LGHNA, CDR2 YSLEER. This CDR3 has 15 residues. CDR3 sequence (DNA): TGCGCCAGCAGCCAGGGGGCCGGGAACACCGGGGAGCTGTTTTTT. Encoded protein: CASSQGAGNTGELFF.

In DNA form, the CDR3 reads TGTGCCAGCAGCTTAGGAATGAACACGGGAGGGGCTGAAGCTTTCTTT. It translates to CASSLGMNTGGAEAFF. The genes are TRBV11-1 and TRBJ1-1, with TRBD1 as a possible D gene (5 bases). This CDR3 spans 16 amino acids. CDR1 is SGHAT and CDR2 is FQDESV in the germline V gene (reference sequence). Between the trimmed V and J ends, which lost 1 base and 6 bases, there was a span of 18 bases.